Listed below are T cell receptor beta chains from one sample, sequenced in a study of T cells of healthy individuals. TCRdb re-analysed the 5' RACE reads in MiXCR, keeping a single row per CDR3 protein. The sample shows 38,000 or so distinct CDR3 sequences, 4.5% of them seen only once. The source is a human donor in good health. Both conserved end residues are part of each CDR3. Size values are once, few and many counts, or a class for expanded clones, and some rows have none.

TRBJ1-1 | TRBV19 | NA | CASIEVFPGGTGNTEAFF
TRBJ1-2 | TRBV6-5 | many | CASRSGAFYGYTF
TRBJ2-1 | TRBV7-8 | NA | CASSSDKGAYNEQFF
TRBJ2-1 | TRBV19 | NA | CASSIGAGQGQGDEQFF
TRBJ2-5 | TRBV20-1 | many | CSVPTVQETQYF
TRBJ2-5 | TRBV10-1 | many | CASSVGTSGNQETQYF
TRBJ1-2 | TRBV7-9 | many | CASSPLGAGQKTYGYTF
TRBJ2-1 | TRBV2 | NA | CASSEAPTLYNEQFF
TRBJ2-1 | TRBV20-1 | few | CSARGTGGYFHNEQFF
TRBJ2-7 | TRBV20-1 | NA | CSAGVGAGLAGKLSYEQYF
TRBJ1-5 | TRBV12-3/TRBV12-4 | many | CASSLAEYQPQHF
TRBJ2-7 | TRBV3-1 | many | CASSQGSYEQYF
TRBJ2-7 | TRBV21-1 | few | CASSAGRRTYEQYF
TRBJ1-5 | TRBV12-3/TRBV12-4 | NA | CASSLGGFGQPQHF
TRBJ2-5 | TRBV9 | many | CASSATGQGGETQYF
TRBJ2-3 | TRBV3-1 | many | CASKRGPSTDTQYF
TRBJ2-5 | TRBV2 | NA | CASSEIQETQYF
TRBJ2-6 | TRBV6-5 | many | CASSPGSSGANVLTF
TRBJ1-2 | TRBV20-1 | many | CSAAREGGYGYTF
TRBJ2-3 | TRBV6-4 | many | CASRRQGGTTDTQYF
TRBJ1-6 | TRBV12-3/TRBV12-4 | NA | CASSFAFGSPLHF